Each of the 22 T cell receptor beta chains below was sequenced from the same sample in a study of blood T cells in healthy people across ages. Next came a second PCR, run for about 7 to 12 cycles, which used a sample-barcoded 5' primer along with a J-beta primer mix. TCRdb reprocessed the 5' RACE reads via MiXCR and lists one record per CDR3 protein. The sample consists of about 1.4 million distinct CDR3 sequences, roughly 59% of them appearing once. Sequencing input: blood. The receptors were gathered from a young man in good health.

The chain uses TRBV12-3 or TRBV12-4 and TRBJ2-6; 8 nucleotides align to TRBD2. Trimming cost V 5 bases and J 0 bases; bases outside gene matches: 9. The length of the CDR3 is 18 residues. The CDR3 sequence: CASSPSSGLISGANVLTF. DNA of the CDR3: TGTGCCAGCAGTCCTTCTAGCGGGCTCATCTCTGGGGCCAACGTCCTGACTTTC.

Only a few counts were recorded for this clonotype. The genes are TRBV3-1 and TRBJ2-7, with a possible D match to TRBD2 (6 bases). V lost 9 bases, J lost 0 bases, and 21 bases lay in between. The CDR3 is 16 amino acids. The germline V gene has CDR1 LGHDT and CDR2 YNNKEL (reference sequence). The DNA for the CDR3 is TGTGCCAGTGGACAAAGCTGGGACTCCCGCTCCTACGAGCAGTACTTC. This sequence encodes CASGQSWDSRSYEQYF.

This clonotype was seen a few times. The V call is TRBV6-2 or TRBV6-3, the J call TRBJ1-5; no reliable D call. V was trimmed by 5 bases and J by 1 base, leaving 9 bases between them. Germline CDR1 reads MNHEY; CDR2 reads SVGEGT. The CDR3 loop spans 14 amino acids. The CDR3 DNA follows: TGTGCCAGCAGTAGGACGGCGAGCAATCAGCCCCAGCATTTT. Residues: CASSRTASNQPQHF.

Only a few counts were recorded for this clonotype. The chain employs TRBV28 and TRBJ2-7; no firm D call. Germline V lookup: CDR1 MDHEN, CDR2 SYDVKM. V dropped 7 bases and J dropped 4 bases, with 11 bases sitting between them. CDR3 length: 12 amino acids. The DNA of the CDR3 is TGTGCCAGCAAAGGGTTAACTTACGAGCAGTACTTC. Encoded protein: CASKGLTYEQYF. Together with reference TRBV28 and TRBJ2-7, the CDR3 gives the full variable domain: DVKVTQSSRYLVKRTGEKVFLECVQDMDHENMFWYRQDPGLGLRLIYFSYDVKMKEKGDIPEGYSVSREKKERFSLILESASTNQTSMYLCASKGLTYEQYFGPGTRLTVT.

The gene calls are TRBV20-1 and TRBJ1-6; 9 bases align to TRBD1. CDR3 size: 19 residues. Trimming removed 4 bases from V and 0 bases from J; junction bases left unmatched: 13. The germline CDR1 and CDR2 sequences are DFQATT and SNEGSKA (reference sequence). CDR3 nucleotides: TGCAGTGCTAACCCGGGACAGGGTACTATCTCCTCCTATAATTCACCCCTCCACTTT. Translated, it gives CSANPGQGTISSYNSPLHF.

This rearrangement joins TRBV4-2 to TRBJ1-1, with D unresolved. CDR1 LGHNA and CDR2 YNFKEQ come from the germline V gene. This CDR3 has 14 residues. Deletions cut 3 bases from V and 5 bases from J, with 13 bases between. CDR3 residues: CASSQSVGSTEAFF. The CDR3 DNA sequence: TGTGCCAGCAGCCAGAGCGTTGGGAGTACTGAAGCTTTCTTT.

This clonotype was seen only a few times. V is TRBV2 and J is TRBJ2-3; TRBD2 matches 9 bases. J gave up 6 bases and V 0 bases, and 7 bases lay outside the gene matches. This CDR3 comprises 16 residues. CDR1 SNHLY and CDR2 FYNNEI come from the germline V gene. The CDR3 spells CASSEARGGSTDTQYF. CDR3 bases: TGTGCCAGCAGTGAAGCGCGGGGGGGGTCAACGGATACGCAGTATTTT.

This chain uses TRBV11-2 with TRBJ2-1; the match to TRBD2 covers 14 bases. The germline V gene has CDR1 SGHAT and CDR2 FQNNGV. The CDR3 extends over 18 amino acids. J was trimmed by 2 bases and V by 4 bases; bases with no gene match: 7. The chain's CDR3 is CASSSPGLAGATYNEQFF. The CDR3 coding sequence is TGTGCCAGCAGCTCTCCGGGACTAGCGGGGGCCACCTACAATGAGCAGTTCTTC.

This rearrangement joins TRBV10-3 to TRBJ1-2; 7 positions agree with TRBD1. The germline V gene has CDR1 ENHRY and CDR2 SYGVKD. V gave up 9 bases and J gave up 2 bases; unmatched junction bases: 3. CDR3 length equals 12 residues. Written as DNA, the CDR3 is TGTGCCATTGCGACAGGGAACTATGGCTACACCTTC. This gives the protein CAIATGNYGYTF.

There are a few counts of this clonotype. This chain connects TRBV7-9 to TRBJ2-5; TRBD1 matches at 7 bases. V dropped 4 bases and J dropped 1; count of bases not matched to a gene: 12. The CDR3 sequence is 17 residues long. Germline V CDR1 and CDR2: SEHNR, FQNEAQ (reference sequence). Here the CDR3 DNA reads TGTGCCAGCAGCTCCGACCACCAGACAGGGCTCCAAGAGACCCAGTACTTC. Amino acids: CASSSDHQTGLQETQYF.

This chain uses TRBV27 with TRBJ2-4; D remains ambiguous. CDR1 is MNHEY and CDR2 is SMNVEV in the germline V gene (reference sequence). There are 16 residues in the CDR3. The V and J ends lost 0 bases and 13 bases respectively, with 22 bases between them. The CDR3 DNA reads TGTGCCAGCAGTTTATCCTCGCCGCCACTTAGGCGAGAGCAGTACTTC. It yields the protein CASSLSSPPLRREQYF.

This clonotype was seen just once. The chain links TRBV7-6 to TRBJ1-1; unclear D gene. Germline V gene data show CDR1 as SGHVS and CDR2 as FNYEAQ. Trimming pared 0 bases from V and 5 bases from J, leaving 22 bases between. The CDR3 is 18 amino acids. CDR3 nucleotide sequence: TGTGCCAGCAGCTTAGCAGGACCTTGGGATGCAATGAGAACTGAAGCTTTCTTT. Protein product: CASSLAGPWDAMRTEAFF.

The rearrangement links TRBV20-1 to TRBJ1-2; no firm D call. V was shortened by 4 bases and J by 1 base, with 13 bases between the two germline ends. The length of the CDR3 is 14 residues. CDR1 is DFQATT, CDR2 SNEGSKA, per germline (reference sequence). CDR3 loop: CSAKTPSDNYGYTF. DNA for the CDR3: TGCAGTGCTAAGACCCCGTCGGATAACTATGGCTACACCTTC.

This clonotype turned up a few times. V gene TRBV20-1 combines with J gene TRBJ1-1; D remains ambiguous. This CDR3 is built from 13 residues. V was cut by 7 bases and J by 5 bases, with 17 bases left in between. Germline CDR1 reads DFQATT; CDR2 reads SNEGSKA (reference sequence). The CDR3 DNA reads TGCAGTGTATCTTTAGGTCTGAGGACTGAAGCTTTCTTT. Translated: CSVSLGLRTEAFF.

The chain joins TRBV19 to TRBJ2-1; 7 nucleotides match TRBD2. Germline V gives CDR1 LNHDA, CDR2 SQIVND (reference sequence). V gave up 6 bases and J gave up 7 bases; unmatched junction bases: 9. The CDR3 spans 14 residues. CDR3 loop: CASSGAAGDNEQFF. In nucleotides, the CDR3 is TGTGCCAGTAGCGGTGCGGCGGGGGATAATGAGCAGTTCTTC.

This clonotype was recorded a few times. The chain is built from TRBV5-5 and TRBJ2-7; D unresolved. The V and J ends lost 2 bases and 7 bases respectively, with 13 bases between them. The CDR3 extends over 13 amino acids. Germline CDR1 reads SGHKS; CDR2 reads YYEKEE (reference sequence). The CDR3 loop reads CASSLSGVREQYF. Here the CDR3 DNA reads TGTGCCAGCAGCTTATCTGGGGTGAGAGAGCAGTACTTC.

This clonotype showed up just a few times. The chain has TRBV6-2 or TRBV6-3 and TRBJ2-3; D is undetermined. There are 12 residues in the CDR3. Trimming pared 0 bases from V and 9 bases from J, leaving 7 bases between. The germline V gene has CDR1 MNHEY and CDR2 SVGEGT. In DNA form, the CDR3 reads TGTGCCAGCAGTTACTCGATGGGAACGCAGTATTTT. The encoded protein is CASSYSMGTQYF.

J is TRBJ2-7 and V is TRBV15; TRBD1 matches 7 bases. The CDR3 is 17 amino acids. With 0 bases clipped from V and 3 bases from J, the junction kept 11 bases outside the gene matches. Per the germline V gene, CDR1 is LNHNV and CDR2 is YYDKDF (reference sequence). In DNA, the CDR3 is TGTGCCACCAGCAGAGATCTTGAGACAGGGATACGCTACGAGCAGTACTTC. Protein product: CATSRDLETGIRYEQYF. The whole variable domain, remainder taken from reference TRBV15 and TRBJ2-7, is DAMVIQNPRYQVTQFGKPVTLSCSQTLNHNVMYWYQQKSSQAPKLLFHYYDKDFNNEADTPDNFQSRRPNTSFCFLDIRSPGLGDTAMYLCATSRDLETGIRYEQYFGPGTRLTVT.

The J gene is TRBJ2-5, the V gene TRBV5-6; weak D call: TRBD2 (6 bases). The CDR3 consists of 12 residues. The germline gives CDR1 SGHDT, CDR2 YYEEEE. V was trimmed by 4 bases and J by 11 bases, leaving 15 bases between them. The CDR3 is CASSEGGEEQYF. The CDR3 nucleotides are TGTGCCAGCAGCGAGGGCGGGGAAGAGCAGTACTTC.

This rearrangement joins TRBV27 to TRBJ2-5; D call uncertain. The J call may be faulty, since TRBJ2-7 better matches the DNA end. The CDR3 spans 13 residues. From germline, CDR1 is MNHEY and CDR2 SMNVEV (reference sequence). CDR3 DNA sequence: TGTGCCAGCAGCGAAAGGGTTTTAGGCGAGCAGTACTTC. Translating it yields CASSERVLGEQYF.

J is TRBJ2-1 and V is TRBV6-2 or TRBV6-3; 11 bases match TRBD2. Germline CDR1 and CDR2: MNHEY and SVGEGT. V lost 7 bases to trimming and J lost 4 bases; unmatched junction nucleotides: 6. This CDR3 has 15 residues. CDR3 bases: TGTGCCAGCATACGACTAGCGGGAAAATACAATGAGCAGTTCTTC. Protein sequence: CASIRLAGKYNEQFF.

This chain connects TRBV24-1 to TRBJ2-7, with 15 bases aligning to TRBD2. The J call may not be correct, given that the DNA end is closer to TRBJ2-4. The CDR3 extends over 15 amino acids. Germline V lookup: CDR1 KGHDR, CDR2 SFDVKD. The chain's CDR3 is CATRTSGRAANIQYF. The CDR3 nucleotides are TGTGCCACCCGGACTAGCGGGAGGGCCGCAAACATTCAGTACTTC.